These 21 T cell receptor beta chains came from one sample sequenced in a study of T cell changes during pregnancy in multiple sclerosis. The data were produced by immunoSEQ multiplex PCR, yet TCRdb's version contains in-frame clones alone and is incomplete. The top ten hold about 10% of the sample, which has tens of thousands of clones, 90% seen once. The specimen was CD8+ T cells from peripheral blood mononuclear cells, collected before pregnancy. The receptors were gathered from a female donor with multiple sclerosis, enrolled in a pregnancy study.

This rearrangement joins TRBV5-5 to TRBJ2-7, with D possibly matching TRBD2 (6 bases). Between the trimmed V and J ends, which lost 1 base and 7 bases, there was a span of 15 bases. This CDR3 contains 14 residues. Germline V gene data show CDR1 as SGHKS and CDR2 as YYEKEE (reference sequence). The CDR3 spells CASSLSGSAGEQYF. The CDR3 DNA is TGTGCCAGCAGCTTGTCCGGGAGTGCGGGGGAGCAGTACTTC.

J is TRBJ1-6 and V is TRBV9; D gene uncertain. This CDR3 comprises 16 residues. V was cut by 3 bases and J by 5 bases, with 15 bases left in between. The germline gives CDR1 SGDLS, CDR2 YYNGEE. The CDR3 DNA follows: TGTGCCAGCAGCGGCCCGGGTTCAGCGGATAATTCACCCCTCCACTTT. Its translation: CASSGPGSADNSPLHF.

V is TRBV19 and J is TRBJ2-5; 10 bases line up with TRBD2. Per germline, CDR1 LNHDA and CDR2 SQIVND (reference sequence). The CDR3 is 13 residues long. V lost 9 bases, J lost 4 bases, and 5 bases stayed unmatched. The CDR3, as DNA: TGTGCCAGCGGACTAGCGGTGGGAGAGACCCAGTACTTC. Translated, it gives CASGLAVGETQYF.

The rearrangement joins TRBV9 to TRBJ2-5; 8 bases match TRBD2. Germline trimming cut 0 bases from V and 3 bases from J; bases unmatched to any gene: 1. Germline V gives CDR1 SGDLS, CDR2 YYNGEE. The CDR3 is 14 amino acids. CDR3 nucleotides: TGTGCCAGCAGCGTAGCGCGGGGGGAAGAGACCCAGTACTTC. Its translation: CASSVARGEETQYF.

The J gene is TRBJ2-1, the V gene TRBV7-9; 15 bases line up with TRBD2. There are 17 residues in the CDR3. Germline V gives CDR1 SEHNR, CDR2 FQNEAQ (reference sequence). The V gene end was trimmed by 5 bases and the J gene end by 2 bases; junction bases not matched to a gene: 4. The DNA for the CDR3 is TGTGCCAGCAGCCCCGGGACTAGCGGGAGGACCTACAATGAGCAGTTCTTC. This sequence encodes CASSPGTSGRTYNEQFF.

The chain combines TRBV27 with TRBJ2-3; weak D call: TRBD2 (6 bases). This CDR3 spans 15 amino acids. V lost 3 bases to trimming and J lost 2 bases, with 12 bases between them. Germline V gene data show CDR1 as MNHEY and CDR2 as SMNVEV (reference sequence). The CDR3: CASSLGGGPTDTQYF. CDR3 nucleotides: TGTGCCAGCAGTTTGGGAGGCGGACCCACAGATACGCAGTATTTT.

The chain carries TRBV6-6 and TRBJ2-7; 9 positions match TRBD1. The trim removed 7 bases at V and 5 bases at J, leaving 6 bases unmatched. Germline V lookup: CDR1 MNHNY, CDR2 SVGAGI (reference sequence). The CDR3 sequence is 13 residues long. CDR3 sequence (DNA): TGTGCCAGCACTCACAGGGGGCGGCACGAGCAGTACTTC. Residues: CASTHRGRHEQYF.

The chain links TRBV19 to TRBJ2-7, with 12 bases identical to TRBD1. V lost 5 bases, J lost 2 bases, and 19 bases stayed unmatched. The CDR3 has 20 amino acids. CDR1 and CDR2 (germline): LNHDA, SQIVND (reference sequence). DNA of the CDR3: TGTGCCAGTAGTGCAATCACCGGGACAGGGGGCGCGCTAAGGCCCTACGAGCAGTACTTC. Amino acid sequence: CASSAITGTGGALRPYEQYF. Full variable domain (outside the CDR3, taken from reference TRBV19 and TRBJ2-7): DGGITQSPKYLFRKEGQNVTLSCEQNLNHDAMYWYRQDPGQGLRLIYYSQIVNDFQKGDIAEGYSVSREKKESFPLTVTSAQKNPTAFYLCASSAITGTGGALRPYEQYFGPGTRLTVT.

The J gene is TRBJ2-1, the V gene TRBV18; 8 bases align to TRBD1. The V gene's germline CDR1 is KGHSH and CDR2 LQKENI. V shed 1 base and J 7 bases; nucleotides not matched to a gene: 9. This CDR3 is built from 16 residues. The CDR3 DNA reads TGTGCCAGCTCACCACAGGGGACAGGTCAACTAAATGAGCAGTTCTTC. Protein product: CASSPQGTGQLNEQFF.

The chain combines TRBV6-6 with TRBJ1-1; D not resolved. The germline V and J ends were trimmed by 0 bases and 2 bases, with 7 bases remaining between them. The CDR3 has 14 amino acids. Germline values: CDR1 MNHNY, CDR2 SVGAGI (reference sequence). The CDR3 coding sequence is TGTGCCAGCAGTTACTCCCGGGGAAACACTGAAGCTTTCTTT. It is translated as CASSYSRGNTEAFF.

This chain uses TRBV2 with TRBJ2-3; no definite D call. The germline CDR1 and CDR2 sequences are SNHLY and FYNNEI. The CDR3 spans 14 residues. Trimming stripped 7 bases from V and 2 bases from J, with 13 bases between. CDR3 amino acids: CASTPPAATDTQYF. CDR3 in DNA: TGTGCCAGCACCCCCCCGGCGGCCACAGATACGCAGTATTTT.

This CDR3 reads CASSYGQGAGEAFF. CDR3 nucleotides: TGTGCCAGCAGTTACGGCCAGGGGGCGGGCGAAGCTTTCTTT. The genes are TRBV6-5 and TRBJ1-1, with 8 bases identical to TRBD1. Germline-derived CDR1 and CDR2 are MNHEY and SVGAGI. The CDR3 covers 14 residues. The V and J ends lost 2 bases and 8 bases, in that order; junction bases with no gene match: 7.

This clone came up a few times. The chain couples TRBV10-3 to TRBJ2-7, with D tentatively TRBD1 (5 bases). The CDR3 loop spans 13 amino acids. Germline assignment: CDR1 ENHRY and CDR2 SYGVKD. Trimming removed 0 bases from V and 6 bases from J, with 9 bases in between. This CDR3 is CAISESGQGEQYF. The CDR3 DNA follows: TGTGCCATCAGTGAGTCTGGGCAGGGCGAGCAGTACTTC.

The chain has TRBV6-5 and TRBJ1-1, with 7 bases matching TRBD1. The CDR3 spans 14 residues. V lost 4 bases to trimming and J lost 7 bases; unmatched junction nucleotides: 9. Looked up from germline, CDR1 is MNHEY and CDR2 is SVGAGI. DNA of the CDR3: TGTGCCAGCAGTTTGGGGACAGCCCGTCTTGAAGCTTTCTTT. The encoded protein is CASSLGTARLEAFF.

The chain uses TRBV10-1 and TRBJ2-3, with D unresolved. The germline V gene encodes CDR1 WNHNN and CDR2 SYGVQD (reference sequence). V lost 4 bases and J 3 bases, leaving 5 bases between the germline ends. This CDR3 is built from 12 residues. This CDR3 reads CASSARTDTQYF. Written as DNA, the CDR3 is TGCGCCAGCAGTGCGCGGACAGATACGCAGTATTTT.

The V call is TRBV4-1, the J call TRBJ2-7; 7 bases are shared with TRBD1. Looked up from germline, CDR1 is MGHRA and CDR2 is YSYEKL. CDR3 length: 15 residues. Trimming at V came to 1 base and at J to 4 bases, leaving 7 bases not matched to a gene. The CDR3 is CASSQGLGRGYEQYF. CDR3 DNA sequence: TGCGCCAGCAGCCAAGGTCTAGGCAGGGGGTACGAGCAGTACTTC.

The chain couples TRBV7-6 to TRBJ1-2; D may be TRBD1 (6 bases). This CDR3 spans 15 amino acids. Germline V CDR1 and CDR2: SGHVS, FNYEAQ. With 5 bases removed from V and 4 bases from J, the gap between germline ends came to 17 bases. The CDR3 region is CASSRGEGGFYGYTF. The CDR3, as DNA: TGTGCCAGCAGCCGGGGGGAGGGGGGCTTCTATGGCTACACCTTC.

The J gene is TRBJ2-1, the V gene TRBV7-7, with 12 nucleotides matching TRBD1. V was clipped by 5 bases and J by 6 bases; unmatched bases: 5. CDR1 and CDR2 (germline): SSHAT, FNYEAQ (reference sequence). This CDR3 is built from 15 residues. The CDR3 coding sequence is TGTGCCAGCAGCCCCGGGACAGGGGGCGGCAATGAGCAGTTCTTC. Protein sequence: CASSPGTGGGNEQFF.

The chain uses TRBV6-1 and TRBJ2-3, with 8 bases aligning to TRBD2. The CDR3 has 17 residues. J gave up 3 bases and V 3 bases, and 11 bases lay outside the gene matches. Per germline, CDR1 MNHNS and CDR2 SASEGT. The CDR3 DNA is TGTGCCAGCAGTGACCTCAGCGGGAGCGTTCGGACAGATACGCAGTATTTT. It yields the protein CASSDLSGSVRTDTQYF.

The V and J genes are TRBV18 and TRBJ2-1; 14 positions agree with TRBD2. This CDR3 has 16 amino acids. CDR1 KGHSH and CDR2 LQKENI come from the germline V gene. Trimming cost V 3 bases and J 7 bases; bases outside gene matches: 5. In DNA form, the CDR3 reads TGTGCCAGCTCACCTCCGGGACTAGCGGGAGTAAATGAGCAGTTCTTC. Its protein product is CASSPPGLAGVNEQFF. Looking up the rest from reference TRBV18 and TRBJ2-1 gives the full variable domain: NAGVMQNPRHLVRRRGQEARLRCSPMKGHSHVYWYRQLPEEGLKFMVYLQKENIIDESGMPKERFSAEFPKEGPSILRIQQVVRGDSAAYFCASSPPGLAGVNEQFFGPGTRLTVL.

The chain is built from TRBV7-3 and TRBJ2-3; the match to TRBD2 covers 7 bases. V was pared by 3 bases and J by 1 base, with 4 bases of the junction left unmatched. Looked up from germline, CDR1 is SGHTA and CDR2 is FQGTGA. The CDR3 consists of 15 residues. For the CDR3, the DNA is TGTGCCAGCAGCTTGCGGGGGTTGGGCACAGATACGCAGTATTTT. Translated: CASSLRGLGTDTQYF.